Presented here are 2 T cell receptor beta chains from one specimen sequenced in a study of T cell changes during pregnancy in multiple sclerosis. Profiling relied on immunoSEQ multiplex PCR, and the TCRdb table lists in-frame clones only, not all of them. This table has over 50,000 clones, 88% appearing once. The sample consisted of peripheral blood, taken in the first trimester of pregnancy. Source of these receptors: a female donor with multiple sclerosis, enrolled in a pregnancy study.

This clone was recorded only once. V is TRBV29-1 and J is TRBJ2-7; 10 nucleotides match TRBD2. Germline V lookup: CDR1 SQVTM, CDR2 ANQGSEA. The CDR3 consists of 18 residues. V was pared by 4 bases and J by 0 bases, with 15 bases of the junction left unmatched. CDR3 in amino acids: CSVVFPSGSLLSSYEQYF. The CDR3, as DNA: TGCAGCGTTGTCTTCCCTAGCGGGAGTCTTCTAAGCTCCTACGAGCAGTACTTC.

This clone was seen more than once but under ten times. The J gene is TRBJ1-1, the V gene TRBV13; 7 nucleotides match TRBD1. From germline, CDR1 is PRHDT and CDR2 FYEKMQ (reference sequence). Trimming cost V 4 bases and J 6 bases; bases outside gene matches: 2. This CDR3 spans 12 amino acids. The CDR3 is CASSWGTAEAFF. The CDR3 DNA sequence: TGTGCCAGCAGCTGGGGGACAGCTGAAGCTTTCTTT.